This T cell receptor (beta chain) was retrieved from a study of blood T cell repertoires in COVID-19 (dated by TCRdb to 2019 to 2021). In terms of the full investigation: Samples from collaborators originated in the United States, Italy and Spain and spanned both the acute and convalescent phases of COVID-19. The prospective study material was composed of cDNA or gDNA derived from T cells, B-cell-depleted T cells, or PBMCs. Deeply sampled blood TCRbeta repertoires from subjects exposed to, actively infected with, or recovered from COVID-19 were included in the dataset. The repertoires were released in a freely available public database meant as a resource for research on the immune response to SARS-CoV-2. Samples came from the ongoing ImmuneRACE study (first 160 participants) plus 1,254 subjects from 6 global collaborators. The sample metadata nearly always contained a de-identified subject ID, COVID-19 status, age in years and sex. Where available, HLA class I and class II types were taken from metadata supplied by the sample provider and were not determined by assay-based typing.

TCRbeta CDR3 regions were amplified from genomic DNA by means of the immunoSEQ Assay, a bias-controlled multiplex PCR. The study's processing was this. The number of nucleated cells in each sample was estimated from the amplification of reference gene primers within the assay. To quantify the absolute abundance of each unique TCRbeta CDR3 rearrangement, sequence reads were collapsed and filtered. Productive Simpson clonality was computed per sample as the square root of Simpson's diversity index over productive rearrangements. TCRdb took over this immuneACCESS table, retaining in-frame rearrangements with V and J assigned. Such tables are incomplete; in checked studies, under half of the missing clones stem from an unresolved V gene, and the remainder is unexplained. That table gives V, J and clone size, and the DNA gave D and trimming. The sample contains 150,000 or so clones, roughly four fifths of them found a single time. Clones ranked in the top ten supply roughly 1.5% of the sample.

Whole blood was collected in K2EDTA tubes by collaborating institutions according to the institutions' own protocols. For TCRbeta analysis, collaborator samples were shipped as frozen whole blood, as isolated PBMCs, or as DNA extracted from either sample type. Results the study describes overall, beyond this receptor: The quantity of clinical and demographic metadata differed by source and by participant and was supplied without curation.

From the germline V gene (reference sequence), CDR1 is LGHDT and CDR2 is YNNKEL. V is pruned by 1 base and J by 5 bases, leaving 13 bases of the junction without a gene match. Counted from cysteine to phenylalanine, this CDR3 has 18 amino acids. Left in the record is the CDR3 DNA by itself, 54 bases read in frame from the first base. Turning to this clone: Its antigen target is currently unknown. Base qualities are not provided; no much larger clone lies one nucleotide away.

This clonotype originated in a man older than 75 with acute or convalescent COVID-19. Rearrangement joined TRBV3-1 (or the pseudogene TRBV3-2) to TRBJ2-2, with TRBD2 matching 7 junction bases. The sequenced sample was peripheral blood. The bases read TGTGCCAGCAGCCAAGTGTTTCCGGGGGGATTAAGAACCGGGGAGCTGTTTTTT. Its protein reads: CASSQVFPGGLRTGELFF.